These 3 T cell receptor beta chains were all obtained from the same sample, sequenced in a study of cytomegalovirus exposure and HLA in healthy donors. Here immunoSEQ multiplex PCR was the method, and the copy in TCRdb shows in-frame clones only, minus some. The data contain around 140,000 clones, approximately 92% of them singletons. Input material: PBMCs. The receptors were gathered from a woman in her late teens or twenties in good health and CMV-seronegative.

The chain has TRBV4-1 and TRBJ1-4; no definite D call. The CDR3 is 13 amino acids. V lost 3 bases and J lost 8, with 10 bases in between. CDR1 is MGHRA, CDR2 YSYEKL, per germline. The DNA of the CDR3 is TGCGCCAGCAGCCATACTCGGGGAGAAAAACTGTTTTTT. Residues: CASSHTRGEKLFF.

About this clone itself: The junction shows a germline mismatch at one end, possibly a read error. This chain links TRBV18 with TRBJ2-1, with D possibly being TRBD2 (6 bases). Germline loops: CDR1 KGHSH, CDR2 LQKENI. The CDR3 loop spans 12 amino acids. The CDR3 loop reads CASSHRDSVGLF. Written as DNA, the CDR3 is TGTGCCAGCTCACACCGGGACTCAGTGGGCCTCTTC.

CDR3 residues: CASNRGNSPLHF. The DNA for the CDR3 is TGTGCCAGCAATAGGGGGAATTCACCCCTCCACTTT. The J gene is TRBJ1-6, the V gene TRBV9, with D perhaps matching TRBD1 (6 bases). This CDR3 is built from 12 residues. V dropped 6 bases and J dropped 7 bases, with 8 bases sitting between them. Germline lookup yields CDR1 SGDLS and CDR2 YYNGEE.